The 24 T cell receptor beta chains in this list originate from one sample, sequenced in a study of immune evolution from preneoplasia to lung adenocarcinoma. TCRdb's copy holds only in-frame clones and misses some; the assay was immunoSEQ multiplex PCR. The sample has about 5,700 clones, around 81% seen once; the top ten hold roughly 10%. Sequenced material: FFPE normal lung tissue adjacent to the tumor. These receptors all stem from a person between 50 and 69 years old with lung adenocarcinoma.

The CDR3 DNA reads TGTGCCAGCAGTCGAATTAACTATGGCTACACCTTC. As protein: CASSRINYGYTF. The chain uses TRBV5-4 and TRBJ1-2; D remains ambiguous. Between the trimmed V and J ends, which lost 5 bases and 1 base, there was a span of 6 bases. Germline V gene sequence: CDR1 SGHNT, CDR2 YYREEE (reference sequence). This CDR3 contains 12 residues.

This clone turned up a few times. The chain has TRBV2 and TRBJ2-7; TRBD1 matches at 7 bases. V was pared by 6 bases and J by 5 bases, with 19 bases of the junction left unmatched. The germline gives CDR1 SNHLY, CDR2 FYNNEI. The CDR3 extends over 17 amino acids. DNA of the CDR3: TGTGCCAGCAGCCGACAAATTAGGACAGGTGGAGTCGACGAGCAGTACTTC. It translates to CASSRQIRTGGVDEQYF.

This clone has a single count. The V and J genes are TRBV14 and TRBJ1-1; weak D call: TRBD1 (5 bases). Looked up from germline, CDR1 is SGHDN and CDR2 is FVKESK. Trimming cost V 6 bases and J 1 base, with 12 bases left between them. The CDR3 is 14 amino acids. The CDR3 loop is CASSPGTSNTEAFF. For the CDR3, the DNA is TGTGCCAGCAGTCCCGGGACGTCGAACACTGAAGCTTTCTTT. Looking up the rest from reference TRBV14 and TRBJ1-1 gives the full variable domain: EAGVTQFPSHSVIEKGQTVTLRCDPISGHDNLYWYRRVMGKEIKFLLHFVKESKQDESGMPNNRFLAERTGGTYSTLKVQPAELEDSGVYFCASSPGTSNTEAFFGQGTRLTVV.

In this sample, this clone turned up once. The chain uses TRBV7-8 and TRBJ1-3; tentative D call: TRBD1 (5 bases). The germline V gene has CDR1 SGHVS and CDR2 FQNEAQ. The V end lost 4 bases, the J end lost 0 bases, and 10 bases lay between the germline ends. CDR3 length equals 15 residues. This chain's CDR3 is CASSSRGYSGNTIYF. In nucleotides, the CDR3 is TGTGCCAGCAGCTCCCGGGGGTACTCTGGAAACACCATATATTTT.

Only a few counts were recorded for this clone. The chain is built from TRBV6-5 and TRBJ1-1; TRBD1 matches 7 bases. V lost 5 bases and J lost 3; bases outside the gene matches: 9. Germline V gene data show CDR1 as MNHEY and CDR2 as SVGAGI. The CDR3 totals 15 residues. The CDR3 DNA is TGTGCCAGCAGTAGGGACTACAGGGGCCACACTGAAGCTTTCTTT. Its translation is CASSRDYRGHTEAFF.

This chain connects TRBV4-1 to TRBJ2-5; no firm D call. CDR1 is MGHRA, CDR2 YSYEKL, per germline. The V end was cut by 0 bases, the J end by 4 bases, with 0 bases between. CDR3 length: 11 amino acids. Here the CDR3 DNA reads TGCGCCAGCAGCCAAGAAGAGACCCAGTACTTC. It translates to CASSQEETQYF.

The chain carries TRBV18 and TRBJ1-1, with a possible D match to TRBD1 (6 bases). The CDR3 consists of 19 residues. V was trimmed by 3 bases and J by 0 bases, leaving 23 bases between them. Germline V gives CDR1 KGHSH, CDR2 LQKENI. Here the CDR3 reads CASSPGAASLSPMNTEAFF. The DNA for the CDR3 is TGTGCCAGCTCACCGGGGGCGGCCTCACTGTCCCCGATGAACACTGAAGCTTTCTTT. The whole variable domain, remainder taken from reference TRBV18 and TRBJ1-1, is NAGVMQNPRHLVRRRGQEARLRCSPMKGHSHVYWYRQLPEEGLKFMVYLQKENIIDESGMPKERFSAEFPKEGPSILRIQQVVRGDSAAYFCASSPGAASLSPMNTEAFFGQGTRLTVV.

The J gene is TRBJ1-4, the V gene TRBV5-4; TRBD1 matches 10 bases. Germline lookup yields CDR1 SGHNT and CDR2 YYREEE (reference sequence). The CDR3 is made up of 16 amino acids. V trimming: 4 bases; J trimming: 2 bases; junction bases outside the gene matches: 5. This CDR3 is CASSPGQGVTNEKLFF. In DNA form, the CDR3 reads TGTGCCAGCAGCCCAGGACAGGGGGTCACTAATGAAAAACTGTTTTTT.

The rearrangement links TRBV11-2 to TRBJ1-4; TRBD1 might be the D (5 bases). V was shortened by 1 base and J by 8 bases, with 14 bases between the two germline ends. The CDR3 is made up of 15 amino acids. From germline, CDR1 is SGHAT and CDR2 FQNNGV. The CDR3 DNA reads as TGTGCCAGCAGCTTAGGTGACCGGGACTGGGAAAAACTGTTTTTT. It codes for CASSLGDRDWEKLFF.

The gene calls are TRBV7-9 and TRBJ2-7; 7 nucleotides agree with TRBD2. The germline gives CDR1 SEHNR, CDR2 FQNEAQ (reference sequence). There are 16 residues in the CDR3. The trim removed 1 base at V and 5 bases at J, leaving 11 bases unmatched. The CDR3 bases are TGTGCCAGCAGCTTAGGGAGGGGAGGGAACAACAACGAGCAGTACTTC. Protein product: CASSLGRGGNNNEQYF. Looking up the rest from reference TRBV7-9 and TRBJ2-7 gives the full variable domain: DTGVSQNPRHKITKRGQNVTFRCDPISEHNRLYWYRQTLGQGPEFLTYFQNEAQLEKSRLLSDRFSAERPKGSFSTLEIQRTEQGDSAMYLCASSLGRGGNNNEQYFGPGTRLTVT.

Only one count was recorded for this clone. J is TRBJ2-3 and V is TRBV11-2; 8 nucleotides agree with TRBD2. The V gene's germline CDR1 is SGHAT and CDR2 FQNNGV. After removal of 5 bases from V and 2 bases from J, the junction contained 6 bases not matched to a gene. The CDR3 runs 15 residues. The CDR3 DNA is TGTGCCAGCAGCCCCCGGGGGGGGGCCACAGATACGCAGTATTTT. This translates into CASSPRGGATDTQYF. Using reference TRBV11-2 and TRBJ2-3 for the parts outside the CDR3, the full variable domain is EAGVAQSPRYKIIEKRQSVAFWCNPISGHATLYWYQQILGQGPKLLIQFQNNGVVDDSQLPKDRFSAERLKGVDSTLKIQPAKLEDSAVYLCASSPRGGATDTQYFGPGTRLTVL.

The chain has TRBV7-6 and TRBJ2-3; D is perhaps TRBD2 (5 bases). The V end lost 4 bases, the J end lost 9 bases, and 20 bases lay between the germline ends. The CDR3 is made up of 15 amino acids. In germline, CDR1 is SGHVS, CDR2 FNYEAQ. In DNA form, the CDR3 reads TGTGCCAGCAGCTCCAGCAAGGGAGTCGCGTTCACGCAGTATTTT. Translated: CASSSSKGVAFTQYF.

This chain links TRBV27 with TRBJ2-6, with no clear D. This CDR3 has 12 residues. Germline lookup yields CDR1 MNHEY and CDR2 SMNVEV (reference sequence). Trimming removed 11 bases from V and 0 bases from J, with 5 bases in between. In nucleotides, the CDR3 is TGTGCCTCCACCTCTGGGGCCAACGTCCTGACTTTC. Protein sequence: CASTSGANVLTF.

This chain links TRBV29-1 with TRBJ2-3; 12 bases line up with TRBD2. Per the germline V gene, CDR1 is SQVTM and CDR2 is ANQGSEA. J lost 0 bases, V lost 7 bases, and 14 bases had no gene match. The CDR3 has 18 amino acids. The CDR3 sequence: CSAKTKTSGRTSTDTQYF. For the CDR3, the DNA is TGCAGCGCCAAGACAAAAACTAGCGGGAGGACTAGCACAGATACGCAGTATTTT.

The chain couples TRBV6-5 to TRBJ2-2; a possible D gene is TRBD2 (5 bases). CDR1 is MNHEY, CDR2 SVGAGI, per germline. V lost 5 bases and J lost 4, with 8 bases in between. The CDR3 sequence is 13 residues long. Here the CDR3 DNA reads TGTGCCAGCAGTCTCGAGGGCACCGGGGAGCTGTTTTTT. Protein sequence: CASSLEGTGELFF.

The chain recombines TRBV4-1 with TRBJ1-2; D uncertain. There are 15 residues in the CDR3. V lost 0 bases and J 5 bases, leaving 13 bases between the germline ends. CDR1 and CDR2 from the germline V gene are MGHRA and YSYEKL. CDR3 residues: CASSQDSSGAYGYTF. DNA of the CDR3: TGCGCCAGCAGCCAAGATTCCTCAGGAGCTTATGGCTACACCTTC.

The V gene is TRBV2, the J gene TRBJ2-1, with 9 nucleotides matching TRBD2. V trimming: 7 bases; J trimming: 9 bases; junction bases outside the gene matches: 10. Per germline, CDR1 SNHLY and CDR2 FYNNEI. CDR3 length: 14 amino acids. The CDR3 protein is CASKREVPVGEQFF. DNA for the CDR3: TGTGCCAGCAAGCGGGAGGTACCGGTGGGTGAGCAGTTCTTC.

This chain connects TRBV5-5 to TRBJ2-7; D is possibly TRBD2 (6 bases). The CDR3 loop spans 13 amino acids. Germline assignment: CDR1 SGHKS and CDR2 YYEKEE (reference sequence). V was clipped by 0 bases and J by 6 bases, with 10 bases between them. CDR3 sequence reads: CASSLATGVEQYF. In DNA, the CDR3 is TGTGCCAGCAGCTTGGCCACGGGGGTCGAGCAGTACTTC. Full variable domain (missing parts from reference TRBV5-5 and TRBJ2-7): DAGVTQSPTHLIKTRGQQVTLRCSPISGHKSVSWYQQVLGQGPQFIFQYYEKEERGRGNFPDRFSARQFPNYSSELNVNALLLGDSALYLCASSLATGVEQYFGPGTRLTVT.

The J gene is TRBJ2-7, the V gene TRBV30; 11 bases are a match to TRBD2. V was pared by 0 bases and J by 0 bases, with 7 bases of the junction left unmatched. CDR3 size: 17 residues. Germline CDR1 reads GTSNPN; CDR2 reads SVGIG (reference sequence). The CDR3 coding sequence is TGTGCCTGGAGTGTACGTTTTAGCGGGAGGGTCTCCTACGAGCAGTACTTC. This gives the protein CAWSVRFSGRVSYEQYF.

By share, this clone ranks as large. Here the CDR3 reads CASSLAGSDTQYF. CDR3 coding DNA: TGTGCCAGCAGCTTAGCGGGCTCAGATACGCAGTATTTT. The chain carries TRBV7-9 and TRBJ2-3, with D unclear. Germline V gives CDR1 SEHNR, CDR2 FQNEAQ (reference sequence). CDR3 length: 13 residues. Trimming shortened V by 0 bases and J by 4 bases, and 5 bases separated the two germline ends.

J is TRBJ2-4 and V is TRBV25-1; D is ambiguous. V was shortened by 4 bases and J by 15 bases, with 13 bases between the two germline ends. Germline loops: CDR1 MGHDK, CDR2 SYGVNS. The CDR3 has 11 residues. The CDR3 nucleotides read TGTGCCAGCAGTGGACTCCGGGCGATGTACTTC. Protein: CASSGLRAMYF.

This chain links TRBV20-1 with TRBJ2-3; D is uncertain. CDR1 and CDR2 (germline): DFQATT, SNEGSKA (reference sequence). V shed 3 bases and J shed 6 bases, with 7 bases lying between them. The CDR3 length is 11 residues. The CDR3 DNA sequence: TGCAGTGCTAGGAGGTCGGATACGCAGTATTTT. Its translation: CSARRSDTQYF.

V and J are TRBV10-1 and TRBJ2-7; possible D gene TRBD2, 5 bases. The CDR3 covers 11 residues. The germline V gene encodes CDR1 WNHNN and CDR2 SYGVQD (reference sequence). With 6 bases removed from V and 5 bases from J, the gap between germline ends came to 8 bases. CDR3 bases: TGCGCCAGCAGAGAGCGGAACGAGCAGTACTTC. Amino acids: CASRERNEQYF.

This rearrangement joins TRBV7-2 to TRBJ2-7; TRBD2 might be the D (5 bases). V shed 0 bases and J shed 4 bases, with 10 bases lying between them. The germline V gene has CDR1 SGHTA and CDR2 FQGNSA. CDR3 length equals 14 residues. CDR3 protein: CASSLAGDPYEQYF. CDR3 DNA: TGTGCCAGCAGCTTAGCGGGAGACCCTTACGAGCAGTACTTC.